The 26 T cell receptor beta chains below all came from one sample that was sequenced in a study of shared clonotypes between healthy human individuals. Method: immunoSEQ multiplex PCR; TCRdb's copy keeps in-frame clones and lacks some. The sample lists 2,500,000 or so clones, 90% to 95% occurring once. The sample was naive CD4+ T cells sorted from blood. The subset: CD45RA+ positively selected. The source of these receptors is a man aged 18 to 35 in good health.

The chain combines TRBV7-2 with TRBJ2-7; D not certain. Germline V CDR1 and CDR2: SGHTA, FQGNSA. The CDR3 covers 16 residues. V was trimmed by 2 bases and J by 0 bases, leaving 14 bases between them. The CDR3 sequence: CASSLIPAEPSYEQYF. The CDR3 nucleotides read TGTGCCAGCAGCTTAATACCTGCAGAACCCTCCTACGAGCAGTACTTC.

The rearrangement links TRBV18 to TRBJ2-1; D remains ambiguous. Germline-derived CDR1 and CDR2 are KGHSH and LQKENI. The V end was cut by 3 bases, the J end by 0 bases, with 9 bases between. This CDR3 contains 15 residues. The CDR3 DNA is TGTGCCAGCTCACCTGACCTTATCTCCTACAATGAGCAGTTCTTC. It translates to CASSPDLISYNEQFF. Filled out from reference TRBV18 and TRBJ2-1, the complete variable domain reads NAGVMQNPRHLVRRRGQEARLRCSPMKGHSHVYWYRQLPEEGLKFMVYLQKENIIDESGMPKERFSAEFPKEGPSILRIQQVVRGDSAAYFCASSPDLISYNEQFFGPGTRLTVL.

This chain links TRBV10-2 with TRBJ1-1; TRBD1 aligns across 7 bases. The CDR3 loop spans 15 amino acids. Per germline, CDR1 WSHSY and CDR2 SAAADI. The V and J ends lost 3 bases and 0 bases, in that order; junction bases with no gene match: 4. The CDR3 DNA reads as TGCGCCAGCAGTGACCCCGGGACAGTGAACACTGAAGCTTTCTTT. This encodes CASSDPGTVNTEAFF.

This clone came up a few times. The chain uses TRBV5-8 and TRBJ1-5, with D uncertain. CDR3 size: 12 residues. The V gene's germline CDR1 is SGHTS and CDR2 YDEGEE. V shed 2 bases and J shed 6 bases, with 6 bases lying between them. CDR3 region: CASSFPIQPQHF. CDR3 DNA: TGTGCCAGCAGCTTTCCCATTCAGCCCCAGCATTTT.

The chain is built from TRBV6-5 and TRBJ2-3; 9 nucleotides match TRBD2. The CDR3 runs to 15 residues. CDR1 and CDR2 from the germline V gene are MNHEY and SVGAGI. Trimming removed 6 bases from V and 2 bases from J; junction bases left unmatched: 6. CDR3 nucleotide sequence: TGTGCCAGCAGGGGGAGCGGGGGGACCACAGATACGCAGTATTTT. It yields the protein CASRGSGGTTDTQYF.

CDR3 nucleotide sequence: TGTGCAAGTCGCTTAGCGCGCAGGGACATAAGGATAGGGTATGGCTACACCTTC. This codes for CASRLARRDIRIGYGYTF. This chain joins TRBV12-2 and TRBJ1-2; the D segment call TRBD1 is taken from the table without a DNA check. TRBV12-2 is described as a pseudogene. This CDR3 is built from 18 residues.

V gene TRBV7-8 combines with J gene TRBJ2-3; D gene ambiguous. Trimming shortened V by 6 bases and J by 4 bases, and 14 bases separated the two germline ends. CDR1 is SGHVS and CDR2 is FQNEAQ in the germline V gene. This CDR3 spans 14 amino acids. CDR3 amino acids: CASRKDWAADTQYF. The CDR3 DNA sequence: TGTGCCAGCAGGAAAGACTGGGCTGCAGATACGCAGTATTTT.

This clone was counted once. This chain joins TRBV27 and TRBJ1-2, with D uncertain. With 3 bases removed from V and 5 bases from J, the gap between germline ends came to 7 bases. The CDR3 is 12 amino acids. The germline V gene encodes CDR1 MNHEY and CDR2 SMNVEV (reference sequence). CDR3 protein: CASSFDGYGYTF. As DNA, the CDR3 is TGTGCCAGCAGTTTTGACGGATATGGCTACACCTTC.

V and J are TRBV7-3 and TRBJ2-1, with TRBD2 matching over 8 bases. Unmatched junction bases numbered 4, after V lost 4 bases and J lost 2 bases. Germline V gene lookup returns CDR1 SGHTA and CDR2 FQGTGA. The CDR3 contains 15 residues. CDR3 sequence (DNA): TGTGCCAGCAGCTCCTCGGGGGGGCCCTACAATGAGCAGTTCTTC. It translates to CASSSSGGPYNEQFF.

CDR3 residues: CAISPIFVNTEAFF. The CDR3, as DNA: TGTGCCATCAGTCCCATATTCGTGAACACTGAAGCTTTCTTT. The chain couples TRBV10-3 to TRBJ1-1; D call uncertain. This CDR3 comprises 14 residues. Germline V gene lookup returns CDR1 ENHRY and CDR2 SYGVKD. Trimming removed 5 bases at V and 0 bases at J, with 10 bases between.

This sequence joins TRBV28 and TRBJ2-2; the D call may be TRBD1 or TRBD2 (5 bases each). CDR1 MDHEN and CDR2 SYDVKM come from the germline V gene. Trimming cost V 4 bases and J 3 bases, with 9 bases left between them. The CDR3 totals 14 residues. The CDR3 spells CASSSGSDTGELFF. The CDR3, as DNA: TGTGCCAGCAGTTCAGGGAGCGACACCGGGGAGCTGTTTTTT.

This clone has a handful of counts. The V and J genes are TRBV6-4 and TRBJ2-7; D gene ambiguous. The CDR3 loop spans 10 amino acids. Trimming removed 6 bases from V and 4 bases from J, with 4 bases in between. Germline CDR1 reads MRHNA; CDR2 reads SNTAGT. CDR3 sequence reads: CASRPYEQYF. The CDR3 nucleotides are TGTGCCAGCAGGCCGTACGAGCAGTACTTC.

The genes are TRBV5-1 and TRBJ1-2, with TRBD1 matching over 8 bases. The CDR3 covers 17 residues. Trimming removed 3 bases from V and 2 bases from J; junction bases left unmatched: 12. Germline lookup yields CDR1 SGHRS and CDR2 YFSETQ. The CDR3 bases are TGCGCCAGCAGCTCGGGGACTGGACAGGGTATGAACTATGGCTACACCTTC. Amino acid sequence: CASSSGTGQGMNYGYTF.

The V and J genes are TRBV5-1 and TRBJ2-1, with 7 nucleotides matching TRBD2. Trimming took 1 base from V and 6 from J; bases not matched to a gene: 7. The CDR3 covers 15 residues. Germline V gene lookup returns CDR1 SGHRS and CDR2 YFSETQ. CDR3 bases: TGCGCCAGCAGCTTGAACGGCAGGGAGGGCAATGAGCAGTTCTTC. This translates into CASSLNGREGNEQFF.

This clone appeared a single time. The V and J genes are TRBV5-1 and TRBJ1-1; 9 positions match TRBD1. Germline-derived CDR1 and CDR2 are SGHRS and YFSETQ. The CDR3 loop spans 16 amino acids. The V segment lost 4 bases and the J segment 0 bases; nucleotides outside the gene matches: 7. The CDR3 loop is CASSKRDRAMNTEAFF. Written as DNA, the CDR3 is TGCGCCAGCAGCAAACGGGACAGGGCTATGAACACTGAAGCTTTCTTT.

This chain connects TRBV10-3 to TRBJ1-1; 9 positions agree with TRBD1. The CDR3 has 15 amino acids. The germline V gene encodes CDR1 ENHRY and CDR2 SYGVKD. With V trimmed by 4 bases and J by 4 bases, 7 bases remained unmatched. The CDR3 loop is CAISGTKTGGTEAFF. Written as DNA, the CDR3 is TGTGCCATCAGTGGGACAAAGACAGGGGGCACTGAAGCTTTCTTT.

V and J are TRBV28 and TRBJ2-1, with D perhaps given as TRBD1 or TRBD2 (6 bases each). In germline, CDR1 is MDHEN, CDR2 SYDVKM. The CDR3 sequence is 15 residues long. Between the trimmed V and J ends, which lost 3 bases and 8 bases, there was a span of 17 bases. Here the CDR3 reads CASSFQGGPFDEQFF. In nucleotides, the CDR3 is TGTGCCAGCAGTTTTCAAGGGGGGCCGTTCGATGAGCAGTTCTTC.

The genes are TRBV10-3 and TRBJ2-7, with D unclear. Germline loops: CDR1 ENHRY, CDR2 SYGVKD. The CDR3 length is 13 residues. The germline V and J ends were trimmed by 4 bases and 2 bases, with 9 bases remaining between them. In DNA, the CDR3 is TGTGCCATCAGTGGGGGATTTCCCTACGAGCAGTACTTC. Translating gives CAISGGFPYEQYF.

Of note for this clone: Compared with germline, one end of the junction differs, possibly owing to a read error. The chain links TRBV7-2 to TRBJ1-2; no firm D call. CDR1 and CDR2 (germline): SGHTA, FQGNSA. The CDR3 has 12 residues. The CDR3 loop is CASSLDQPESLF. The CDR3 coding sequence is TGTGCCAGCAGCTTAGATCAGCCCGAATCACTCTTC.

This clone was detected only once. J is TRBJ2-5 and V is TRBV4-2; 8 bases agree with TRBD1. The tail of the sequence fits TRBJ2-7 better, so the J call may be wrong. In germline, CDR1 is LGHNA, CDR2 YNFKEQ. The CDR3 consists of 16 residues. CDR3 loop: CASSQAGNRGFDEQYF. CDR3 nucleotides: TGTGCCAGCAGCCAAGCGGGCAACAGGGGGTTTGACGAGCAGTACTTC.

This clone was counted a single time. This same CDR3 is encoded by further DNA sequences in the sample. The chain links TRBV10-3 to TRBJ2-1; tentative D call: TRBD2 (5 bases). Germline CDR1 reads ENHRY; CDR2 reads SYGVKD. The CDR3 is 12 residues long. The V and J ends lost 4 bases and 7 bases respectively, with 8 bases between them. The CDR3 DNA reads TGTGCCATCAGTGGCCGGGGAAATGAGCAGTTCTTC. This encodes CAISGRGNEQFF.

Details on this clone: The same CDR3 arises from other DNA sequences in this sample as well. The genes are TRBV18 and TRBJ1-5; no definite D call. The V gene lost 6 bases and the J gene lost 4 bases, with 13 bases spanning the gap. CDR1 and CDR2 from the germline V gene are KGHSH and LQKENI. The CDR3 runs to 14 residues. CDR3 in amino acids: CASSPDGVNQPQHF. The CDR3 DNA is TGTGCCAGCTCCCCCGACGGGGTTAATCAGCCCCAGCATTTT.

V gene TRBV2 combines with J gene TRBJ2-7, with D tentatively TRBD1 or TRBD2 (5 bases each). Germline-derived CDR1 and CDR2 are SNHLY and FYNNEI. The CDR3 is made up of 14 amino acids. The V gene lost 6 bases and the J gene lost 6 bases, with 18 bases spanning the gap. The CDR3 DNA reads TGTGCCAGCAGCGAGGACGGGTCGAGGGGCGAGCAGTACTTC. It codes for CASSEDGSRGEQYF.

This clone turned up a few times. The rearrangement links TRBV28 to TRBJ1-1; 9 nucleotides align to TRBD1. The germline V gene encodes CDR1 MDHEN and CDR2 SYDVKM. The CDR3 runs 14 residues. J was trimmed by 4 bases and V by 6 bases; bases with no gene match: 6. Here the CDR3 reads CASRKTGGSTEAFF. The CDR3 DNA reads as TGTGCCAGCAGAAAGACAGGGGGAAGCACTGAAGCTTTCTTT.

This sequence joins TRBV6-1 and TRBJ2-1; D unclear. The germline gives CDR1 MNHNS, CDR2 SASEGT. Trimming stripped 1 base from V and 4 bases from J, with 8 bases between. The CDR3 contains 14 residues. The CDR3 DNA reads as TGTGCCAGCAGTGAAGGCTTACAGTACAATGAGCAGTTCTTC. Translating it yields CASSEGLQYNEQFF.

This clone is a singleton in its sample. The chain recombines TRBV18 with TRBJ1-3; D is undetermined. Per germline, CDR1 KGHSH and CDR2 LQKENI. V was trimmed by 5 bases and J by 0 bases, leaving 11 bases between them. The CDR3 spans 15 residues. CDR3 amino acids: CASSAAANSGNTIYF. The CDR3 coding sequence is TGTGCCAGCTCAGCTGCGGCGAACTCTGGAAACACCATATATTTT.